This is a list of T cell receptor beta chains from one sample in a study of breast tumors, draining lymph nodes, adjacent tissues. TCRdb re-derived calls from the multiplex PCR reads in MiXCR, one entry per CDR3 protein. The table has 150,000 to 200,000 distinct CDR3 sequences, 33% seen once. Sequenced: axillary lymph node tissue. These receptors were obtained from a female donor with breast cancer. Some clones in this sample may be carry-over from other donors' samples. CDR3s include the opening cysteine and the closing phenylalanine or tryptophan. Each record gives: J gene, V gene, CDR3 length, D gene, clone size, CDR3 protein, CDR3 DNA. The D gene is left open where the match is weak. The size entry is marked missing in some rows and otherwise reads once, few, many or a size class.

>TRBJ1-5|TRBV20-1|13|TRBD1|many
CSAEQGAGQPQHF
TGCAGTGCTGAACAGGGGGCGGGACAGCCCCAGCATTTT
>TRBJ1-5|TRBV6-5|14|TRBD1|once
CASSKQGGNQPQHF
TGTGCCAGCAGTAAACAGGGGGGGAATCAGCCCCAGCATTTT
>TRBJ1-6|TRBV7-2|16|TRBD1|.
CASSLSGTGTNSPLHF
TGTGCCAGCAGCTTATCCGGGACAGGGACCAATTCACCCCTCCACTTT
>TRBJ1-5|TRBV7-9|19|.|.
CASSPPGLAGGYSNQPQHF
TGTGCCAGCAGCCCACCGGGACTAGCGGGAGGTTATAGCAATCAGCCCCAGCATTTT
>TRBJ2-3|TRBV27|18|TRBD2|once
CASSLIGRLAEDTDTQYF
TGTGCCAGCAGTTTAATAGGTAGGCTAGCGGAAGACACAGATACGCAGTATTTT
>TRBJ1-2|TRBV20-1|14|.|many
CSAKIQGFEYGYTF
TGCAGTGCTAAGATACAGGGATTTGAATATGGCTACACCTTC
>TRBJ2-3|TRBV7-2|19|TRBD2|.
CASSLASPGLAGSTDTQYF
TGTGCCAGCAGCTTAGCGAGCCCGGGACTAGCGGGGAGCACAGATACGCAGTATTTT
>TRBJ2-7|TRBV11-2|14|.|many
CASSLPGRPYEQYF
TGTGCCAGCAGCTTACCAGGGAGACCCTACGAGCAGTACTTC
>TRBJ2-7|TRBV7-9|12|.|many
CASSSNRYEQYF
TGTGCCAGCAGCTCCAATCGATACGAGCAGTACTTC
>TRBJ2-3|TRBV20-1|17|TRBD2|few
CSARVLTSGAAADTQYF
TGCAGTGCTAGAGTACTGACTAGCGGGGCAGCCGCAGATACGCAGTATTTT
>TRBJ1-4|TRBV4-2|14|.|many
CASSPRGFEEKLFF
TGTGCCAGCAGCCCTCGAGGGTTCGAAGAAAAACTGTTTTTT
>TRBJ2-2|TRBV20-1|11|.|.
CSATGRGELFF
TGCAGTGCTACTGGACGCGGGGAGCTGTTTTTT
>TRBJ2-7|TRBV12-3/TRBV12-4|14|.|many
CASSFGPTGTFLYF
TGTGCCAGCAGTTTCGGGCCGACTGGGACTTTTCTATACTTC
>TRBJ2-2|TRBV10-1|15|TRBD2|.
CASRTDLGLAGELFF
TGCGCCAGCAGGACCGACCTAGGACTAGCGGGGGAGCTGTTTTTT
>TRBJ2-7|TRBV7-6|17|TRBD1|many
CASSASPADRGRNEQYF
TGTGCCAGCAGCGCAAGCCCCGCCGACAGGGGTAGGAACGAGCAGTACTTC
>TRBJ2-7|TRBV12-3/TRBV12-4|14|TRBD2|many
CASSLSGGDYEQYF
TGTGCCAGCAGTTTAAGCGGGGGGGACTACGAGCAGTACTTC
>TRBJ1-1|TRBV7-8|15|.|.
CASSLAQGRVTEAFF
TGTGCCAGCAGCTTAGCGCAAGGGAGGGTAACTGAAGCTTTCTTT
>TRBJ1-2|TRBV5-1|16|.|many
CASSSGWDTYDYGYTF
TGCGCCAGCAGCTCTGGTTGGGACACCTACGACTATGGCTACACCTTC
>TRBJ2-3|TRBV11-2|16|.|many
CASSHRSGENTDTQYF
TGTGCCAGCAGCCACAGGTCGGGAGAGAACACAGATACGCAGTATTTT
>TRBJ1-2|TRBV5-6|15|.|.
CASSLNEAFFYGYTF
TGTGCCAGCAGCTTGAACGAAGCGTTCTTCTATGGCTACACCTTC
>TRBJ1-1|TRBV12-3/TRBV12-4|14|.|.
CASNTGTGGTEAFF
TGTGCCAGCAACACTGGGACGGGGGGGACTGAAGCTTTCTTT
>TRBJ1-6|TRBV27|15|.|many
CASRPQQGFYSPLHF
TGTGCCAGCAGACCCCAACAGGGTTTCTATTCACCCCTCCACTTT
>TRBJ2-5|TRBV12-3/TRBV12-4|14|TRBD2|many
CASRQGLAQETQYF
TGTGCCAGCAGACAAGGACTAGCTCAAGAGACCCAGTACTTC
>TRBJ2-2|TRBV12-3/TRBV12-4|14|.|many
CASILGGNTGELFF
TGTGCCAGCATCCTCGGGGGGAACACCGGGGAGCTGTTTTTT
>TRBJ2-5|TRBV18|14|.|many
CASSPSSSQETQYF
TGTGCCAGCTCACCTTCTAGCAGTCAAGAGACCCAGTACTTC
>TRBJ1-6|TRBV10-1|11|.|.
CASSEPLAPHF
TGCGCCAGCAGTGAACCCCTAGCCCCCCACTTT
>TRBJ1-4|TRBV12-3/TRBV12-4|16|.|.
CASGWYWEQGGGKLFF
TGTGCCAGCGGTTGGTACTGGGAACAGGGTGGTGGAAAACTGTTTTTT
>TRBJ1-3|TRBV18|13|.|many
CASSPSPGNTIYF
TGTGCCAGCTCACCATCCCCCGGAAACACCATATATTTT
>TRBJ1-4|TRBV11-1|17|.|.
CASSRLDRSWSNEKLFF
TGTGCCAGCAGCCGACTTGACAGGAGCTGGTCTAATGAAAAACTGTTTTTT
>TRBJ2-6|TRBV18|16|.|few
CASSHEAGTGANVLTF
TGTGCCAGCTCACACGAAGCGGGTACCGGGGCCAACGTCCTGACTTTC
>TRBJ2-7|TRBV20-1|17|.|.
CSARDQGMAAHQCEQYF
TGCAGTGCTAGAGATCAGGGTATGGCGGCACACCAATGCGAGCAGTACTTC
>TRBJ1-5|TRBV20-1|14|.|many
CSAPAGAIGQPQHF
TGCAGTGCTCCGGCTGGGGCGATAGGGCAGCCCCAGCATTTT
>TRBJ1-2|TRBV9|14|TRBD1|.
CASSGVTGFYGYTF
TGTGCCAGCAGCGGGGTGACAGGGTTCTATGGCTACACCTTC
>TRBJ2-7|TRBV25-1|11|TRBD2|many
CASNSGWEQYF
TGTGCCAGCAATAGCGGGTGGGAGCAGTACTTC
>TRBJ1-2|TRBV6-4|18|.|many
CASSHPDRPASLNYGYTF
TGTGCCAGCAGTCACCCCGACAGGCCTGCCTCTCTTAACTATGGCTACACCTTC
>TRBJ2-7|TRBV7-8|13|.|many
CASSLVGVHEQYF
TGTGCCAGCAGCTTAGTTGGCGTACACGAGCAGTACTTC
>TRBJ2-3|TRBV12-3/TRBV12-4|15|.|many
CASSLTSTSTDTQYF
TGTGCCAGCAGTTTAACGTCGACGAGCACAGATACGCAGTATTTT
>TRBJ2-7|TRBV5-8|17|.|many
CASSLGAPEGGSYEQYF
TGTGCCAGCAGCTTGGGGGCGCCGGAGGGCGGGTCCTACGAGCAGTACTTC
>TRBJ2-3|TRBV11-1|16|TRBD2|many
CASSRITSGRADTQYF
TGTGCCAGCAGCCGGATCACTAGCGGGAGGGCAGATACGCAGTATTTT
>TRBJ2-1|TRBV7-6|17|.|few
CASSLAGGLFRGNEQFF
TGTGCCAGCAGCTTAGCGGGGGGGCTGTTCCGCGGAAATGAGCAGTTCTTC
>TRBJ2-1|TRBV2|15|.|many
CASRLRGSSYNEQFF
TGTGCCAGCAGACTCCGGGGTAGCTCCTACAATGAGCAGTTCTTC
>TRBJ2-7|TRBV7-9|17|.|many
CASRGRIRDTNSYEQYF
TGTGCCAGCAGAGGGCGGATCCGGGACACCAACTCCTACGAGCAGTACTTC
>TRBJ2-3|TRBV7-9|19|TRBD1|.
CASSVRQGARGLYSHTQYF
TGTGCCAGCAGCGTTCGACAGGGGGCGAGAGGGCTTTATTCGCATACGCAGTATTTT
>TRBJ1-2|TRBV5-6|15|.|.
CASSLGGAVGGGYTF
TGTGCCAGCAGCTTAGGAGGGGCGGTAGGAGGAGGCTACACCTTC
>TRBJ2-5|TRBV20-1|15|TRBD2|.
CSAPFGLAGEATQYF
TGCAGTGCTCCCTTTGGACTAGCGGGGGAGGCGACCCAGTACTTC
>TRBJ1-2|TRBV2|17|TRBD1|.
CASRERTGVPLNYGYTF
TGTGCCAGCAGGGAAAGGACAGGGGTCCCCTTGAACTATGGCTACACCTTC
>TRBJ2-7|TRBV4-1|14|.|many
CASSGRDLTYEQYF
TGCGCCAGCAGCGGCCGGGACTTAACCTACGAGCAGTACTTC
>TRBJ1-6|TRBV7-3|22|.|once
CASSPPPCCRAEEGVANSPLHF
TGTGCCAGCAGCCCCCCCCCGTGTTGCCGCGCAGAGGAGGGAGTCGCTAATTCACCCCTCCACTTT
>TRBJ1-1|TRBV20-1|13|.|.
CSARKGEGTEAFF
TGCAGTGCTAGGAAAGGGGAGGGAACTGAAGCTTTCTTT
>TRBJ2-3|TRBV5-4|19|TRBD2|.
CASSLGWTSGGESTDTQYF
TGTGCCAGCAGCTTGGGATGGACTAGCGGGGGGGAGAGCACAGATACGCAGTATTTT
>TRBJ2-1|TRBV5-1|14|.|.
CASSPGEGGDEQFF
TGCGCCAGCAGCCCGGGGGAAGGGGGCGATGAGCAGTTCTTC
>TRBJ2-5|TRBV15|15|TRBD2|many
CATSRAAGVLETQYF
TGTGCCACCAGCCGGGCAGCGGGAGTTCTTGAGACCCAGTACTTC
>TRBJ2-7|TRBV4-1|15|.|many
CASSQDSGRSYEQYF
TGCGCCAGCAGCCAAGACTCGGGCAGGTCCTACGAGCAGTACTTC
>TRBJ2-5|TRBV10-1|16|TRBD2|many
CASSQTSGRTQETQYF
TGCGCCAGCAGCCAGACTAGCGGGAGGACCCAAGAGACCCAGTACTTC
>TRBJ2-2|TRBV6-2/TRBV6-3|19|TRBD2|.
CASSYWGLAGGSNTGELFF
TGTGCCAGCAGTTACTGGGGACTAGCGGGGGGATCGAACACCGGGGAGCTGTTTTTT
>TRBJ1-6|TRBV7-2|16|.|once
CASSSVSSSYNSPLHF
TGTGCCAGCAGTTCCGTATCCAGCTCCTACAATTCACCCCTCCACTTT
>TRBJ2-3|TRBV20-1|16|TRBD2|once
CSAPRASGGAPDTQYF
TGCAGTGCTCCGAGGGCTAGCGGGGGGGCGCCAGATACGCAGTATTTT
>TRBJ1-3|TRBV12-3/TRBV12-4|17|.|many
CASSGWTVAAVGNTIYF
TGTGCCAGCAGTGGATGGACAGTTGCAGCGGTGGGAAACACCATATATTTT